The next 5 T cell receptor beta chains were all read from a single sample in a study of identifying expanded T cells in peripheral blood. Profiling relied on immunoSEQ multiplex PCR, and the TCRdb table lists in-frame clones only, not all of them. Here the sample spans some 80,000 clones, over 85% being singletons. The sample consisted of blood. The receptors here all came from a person aged 18-70 years in good health.

CDR3 amino acids: CASSPKRGDTYNEQFF. The CDR3 DNA reads TGTGCCAGCAGTCCAAAGCGGGGGGATACTTACAATGAGCAGTTCTTC. This sequence joins TRBV28 and TRBJ2-1; the match to TRBD2 covers 9 bases. The CDR3 loop spans 16 amino acids. The V and J ends lost 5 bases and 4 bases, in that order; junction bases with no gene match: 9. The germline gives CDR1 MDHEN, CDR2 SYDVKM.

The rearrangement uses TRBV10-2 and TRBJ2-7; 7 nucleotides line up with TRBD2. V dropped 6 bases and J dropped 4; count of bases not matched to a gene: 9. CDR1 and CDR2 (germline): WSHSY, SAAADI. The length of the CDR3 is 14 residues. Here the CDR3 DNA reads TGCGCCAGCAGGGAGACTAGAGCGGGGTACGAGCAGTACTTC. This encodes CASRETRAGYEQYF.

The genes are TRBV20-1 and TRBJ2-7; D not certain. The CDR3 length is 10 residues. Germline V gene lookup returns CDR1 DFQATT and CDR2 SNEGSKA (reference sequence). Trimming took 4 bases from V and 6 from J, leaving 7 bases between them. CDR3 loop: CSATRGEQYF. CDR3 nucleotide sequence: TGCAGTGCTACGCGTGGCGAGCAGTACTTC.

On this clone itself: Additional DNA sequences in this sample encode the identical CDR3. The chain joins TRBV5-1 to TRBJ2-1; TRBD1 matches 7 bases. V lost 0 bases to trimming and J lost 4 bases; unmatched junction nucleotides: 4. Germline lookup yields CDR1 SGHRS and CDR2 YFSETQ. CDR3 length equals 15 residues. CDR3 loop: CASSLGQGTYNEQFF. The CDR3 nucleotides read TGCGCCAGCAGCTTGGGACAGGGTACTTACAATGAGCAGTTCTTC.

This rearrangement joins TRBV30 to TRBJ2-3, with 10 bases identical to TRBD2. Germline lookup yields CDR1 GTSNPN and CDR2 SVGIG (reference sequence). Losses at the gene ends were 2 bases for V and 2 bases for J; bases not matched to a gene: 4. This CDR3 contains 15 residues. CDR3 residues: CAWSKLAGITDTQYF. The CDR3 nucleotides are TGTGCCTGGAGTAAACTAGCGGGGATCACAGATACGCAGTATTTT.